Below, 5 T cell receptor beta chains from the same sample are listed, as sequenced in a study of shared clonotypes between healthy human individuals. The table came from immunoSEQ multiplex PCR; TCRdb's copy has only in-frame clones and leaves some out. The sample consists of roughly 600,000 clones, about 98% of them appearing once. The naive CD8 subset, CD45RO-negative cells positively selected for CCR7, excluded terminally differentiated effector memory CD45RA+ cells. The sequenced sample consisted of naive CD8+ T cells sorted from blood. All receptors come from a young man in good health.

This clone was seen once. This rearrangement joins TRBV5-5 to TRBJ2-7, with D tentatively TRBD1 (5 bases). Germline lookup yields CDR1 SGHKS and CDR2 YYEKEE (reference sequence). The CDR3 length is 15 residues. V lost 0 bases and J 3 bases, leaving 13 bases between the germline ends. The CDR3 DNA reads as TGTGCCAGCAGCTTGGCCGATTTCAGGGACTACGAGCAGTACTTC. Its protein is CASSLADFRDYEQYF.

V gene TRBV30 combines with J gene TRBJ2-1, with TRBD1 matching 7 bases. The CDR3 contains 11 residues. The junction had 3 bases not matched to a gene; V was cut back by 3 bases and J by 10 bases. The germline V gene encodes CDR1 GTSNPN and CDR2 SVGIG (reference sequence). CDR3 sequence reads: CAWRQGGEQFF. CDR3 sequence (DNA): TGTGCCTGGAGGCAAGGGGGCGAGCAGTTCTTC. The full variable domain, with the rest looked up from reference TRBV30 and TRBJ2-1, is SQTIHQWPATLVQPVGSPLSLECTVEGTSNPNLYWYRQAAGRGLQLLFYSVGIGQISSEVPQNLSASRPQDRQFILSSKKLLLSDSGFYLCAWRQGGEQFFGPGTRLTVL.

The rearrangement joins TRBV27 to TRBJ2-1; 8 nucleotides align to TRBD2. The CDR3 sequence is 14 residues long. The V segment lost 8 bases and the J segment 4 bases; nucleotides outside the gene matches: 7. Germline values: CDR1 MNHEY, CDR2 SMNVEV (reference sequence). The CDR3 DNA reads as TGTGCCAGCCGCAGCGGGAGAGTTTACAATGAGCAGTTCTTC. Its translation is CASRSGRVYNEQFF.

The rearrangement uses TRBV27 and TRBJ2-7; D is unclear. CDR3 size: 15 residues. The V end was cut by 3 bases, the J end by 2 bases, with 14 bases between. Germline lookup yields CDR1 MNHEY and CDR2 SMNVEV (reference sequence). As DNA, the CDR3 is TGTGCCAGCAGTTTCTCTCAGCCCTATGCCTACGAGCAGTACTTC. Amino acid sequence: CASSFSQPYAYEQYF.

On this clone: Additional DNA sequences in this sample encode the identical CDR3. This chain connects TRBV11-1 to TRBJ2-1; D may be TRBD1 (5 bases). Germline loops: CDR1 SGHAT, CDR2 FQDESV (reference sequence). V was shortened by 1 base and J by 6 bases, with 16 bases between the two germline ends. The CDR3 runs to 16 residues. As DNA, the CDR3 is TGTGCCAGCAGCTTAGTGTGGCAGGGATCGGTCAATGAGCAGTTCTTC. As protein: CASSLVWQGSVNEQFF. Drawing the rest from reference TRBV11-1 and TRBJ2-1, the complete variable domain is EAEVAQSPRYKITEKSQAVAFWCDPISGHATLYWYRQILGQGPELLVQFQDESVVDDSQLPKDRFSAERLKGVDSTLKIQPAELGDSAMYLCASSLVWQGSVNEQFFGPGTRLTVL.